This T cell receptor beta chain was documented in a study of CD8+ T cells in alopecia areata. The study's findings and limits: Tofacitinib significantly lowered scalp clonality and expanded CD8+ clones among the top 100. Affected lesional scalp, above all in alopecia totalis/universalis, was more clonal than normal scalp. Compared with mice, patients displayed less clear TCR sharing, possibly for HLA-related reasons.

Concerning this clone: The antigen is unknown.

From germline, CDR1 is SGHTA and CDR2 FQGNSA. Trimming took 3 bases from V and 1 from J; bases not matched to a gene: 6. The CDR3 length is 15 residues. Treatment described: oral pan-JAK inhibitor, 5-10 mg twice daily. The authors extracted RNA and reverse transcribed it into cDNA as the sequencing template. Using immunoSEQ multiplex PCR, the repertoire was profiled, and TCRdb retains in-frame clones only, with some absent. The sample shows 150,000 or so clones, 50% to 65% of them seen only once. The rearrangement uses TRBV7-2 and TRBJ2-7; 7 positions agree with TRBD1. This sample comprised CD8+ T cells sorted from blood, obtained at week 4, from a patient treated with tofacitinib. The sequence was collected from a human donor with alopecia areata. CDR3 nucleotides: TGTGCCAGCAGCTTCACAGGGGTAAAGTCCTACGAGCAGTACTTC. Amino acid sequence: CASSFTGVKSYEQYF.